The entry that follows covers one T cell receptor beta chain sequence. What it binds is not known. The V gene lost 6 bases and the J gene lost 2 bases, with 10 bases spanning the gap. The germline CDR1 and CDR2 sequences are MDHEN and SYDVKM. The CDR3 has 13 amino acids. The sample belongs to a study of Ad26.COV2.S vaccination and SARS-CoV-2 variants. Overall study findings and caveats: Following vaccination, spike-specific CD8+ and CD4+ T cell responses reportedly exhibited substantial breadth. Spike-specific TCR breadth was greater in vaccine than placebo recipients.

TCRdb's table, derived via immunoSEQ multiplex PCR, lists solely in-frame clones and lacks some. The sample has about 180,000 clones, about 83% seen once. This clonotype was obtained from a human donor who had recovered from COVID-19. The source material was peripheral blood, sampled after recovery from COVID-19. The chain uses TRBV28 and TRBJ1-2; no clear D. CDR3 in DNA: TGTGCCAGCAGCCCGACCGTGAACTATGGCTACACCTTC. Translated, it gives CASSPTVNYGYTF.